Below, 12 T cell receptor beta chains from the same sample are listed, as sequenced in a study of blood T cell repertoires in COVID-19. Data came from immunoSEQ multiplex PCR; TCRdb stores just in-frame clones and leaves some out. This table has 220,000 or so clones, approximately 83% appearing once. Sequencing used peripheral blood. Source of these receptors: a woman aged 25-40 years who had recovered from COVID-19.

In this sample, this clone turned up a few times. The CDR3 sequence: CASSWGQNTEAFF. CDR3 nucleotides: TGTGCCAGCAGCTGGGGACAGAACACTGAAGCTTTCTTT. V usage is TRBV5-6 and J usage is TRBJ1-1; weak D call: TRBD1 (6 bases). The germline CDR1 and CDR2 sequences are SGHDT and YYEEEE. The CDR3 covers 13 residues. V dropped 3 bases and J dropped 1 base, with 7 bases sitting between them. Filled out from reference TRBV5-6 and TRBJ1-1, the complete variable domain reads DAGVTQSPTHLIKTRGQQVTLRCSPKSGHDTVSWYQQALGQGPQFIFQYYEEEERQRGNFPDRFSGHQFPNYSSELNVNALLLGDSALYLCASSWGQNTEAFFGQGTRLTVV.

The chain links TRBV18 to TRBJ1-4; 10 positions agree with TRBD1. CDR1 KGHSH and CDR2 LQKENI come from the germline V gene. This CDR3 contains 16 residues. The V gene end was trimmed by 4 bases and the J gene end by 5 bases; junction bases not matched to a gene: 7. CDR3 region: CASSRDRGGRNEKLFF. CDR3 bases: TGTGCCAGCTCACGGGACAGGGGTGGTCGGAATGAAAAACTGTTTTTT.

The genes are TRBV7-9 and TRBJ2-5; D may be TRBD1 (6 bases). Trimming stripped 5 bases from V and 5 bases from J, with 15 bases between. Germline CDR1 SEHNR, CDR2 FQNEAQ (reference sequence). The CDR3 is 14 residues long. The CDR3 nucleotides are TGTGCCAGCAGCCCGGGACACTCGGCGGAGACCCAGTACTTC. Protein: CASSPGHSAETQYF.

CDR3: CASSLDRLASSTDTQYF. The DNA of the CDR3 is TGTGCCAGCAGCTTAGATCGGCTAGCGTCAAGCACAGATACGCAGTATTTT. J is TRBJ2-3 and V is TRBV11-3, with a possible D match to TRBD2 (6 bases). The CDR3 has 17 residues. Germline assignment: CDR1 SGHNT and CDR2 YENEEA. V was pared by 0 bases and J by 0 bases, with 13 bases between. The complete variable domain, with remaining parts taken from reference TRBV11-3 and TRBJ2-3, reads EAGVVQSPRYKIIEKKQPVAFWCNPISGHNTLYWYLQNLGQGPELLIRYENEEAVDDSQLPKDRFSAERLKGVDSTLKIQPAELGDSAVYLCASSLDRLASSTDTQYFGPGTRLTVL.

J is TRBJ2-2 and V is TRBV6-5, with 9 bases fitting TRBD1. Germline V gene sequence: CDR1 MNHEY, CDR2 SVGAGI. The CDR3 has 15 amino acids. After removal of 2 bases from V and 5 bases from J, the junction contained 3 bases not matched to a gene. CDR3: CASSYGDRDTGELFF. CDR3 bases: TGTGCCAGCAGTTACGGGGACAGGGATACCGGGGAGCTGTTTTTT.

This clone appeared a few times. The gene calls are TRBV29-1 and TRBJ2-3; possibly TRBD1 for D (6 bases). The CDR3 has 12 residues. Trimming left V 4 bases short and J 3 bases short, with 8 bases between. CDR1 and CDR2 from the germline V gene are SQVTM and ANQGSEA. For the CDR3, the DNA is TGCAGCGTTGGGACAGTGACAGATACGCAGTATTTT. Amino acid sequence: CSVGTVTDTQYF.

For this clone: In the same sample, other DNA sequences code for this CDR3. The chain is built from TRBV4-2 and TRBJ2-7, with D hard to call. Trimming pared 0 bases from V and 0 bases from J, leaving 3 bases between. Germline values: CDR1 LGHNA, CDR2 YNFKEQ. This CDR3 is 13 amino acids long. CDR3 bases: TGTGCCAGCAGCCAAGATTACTCCTACGAGCAGTACTTC. This encodes CASSQDYSYEQYF.

The V call is TRBV24-1, the J call TRBJ2-6; 8 nucleotides match TRBD1. The CDR3 is made up of 15 amino acids. Germline assignment: CDR1 KGHDR and CDR2 SFDVKD. The V gene end was trimmed by 4 bases and the J gene end by 2 bases; junction bases not matched to a gene: 0. CDR3 nucleotides: TGTGCCACCAGTGAGACAGGGGCTGGGGCCAACGTCCTGACTTTC. Its protein product is CATSETGAGANVLTF.

This clone was seen more than once but under ten times. V is TRBV24-1 and J is TRBJ2-5; 8 bases fit TRBD2. CDR3 length: 16 residues. With 4 bases clipped from V and 5 bases from J, the junction kept 11 bases outside the gene matches. Germline loops: CDR1 KGHDR, CDR2 SFDVKD. The CDR3 protein is CATSDVTAREGETQYF. CDR3 in DNA: TGTGCCACCAGTGACGTGACCGCCCGGGAGGGTGAGACCCAGTACTTC.

In its sample, this clone was seen once. This chain uses TRBV5-1 with TRBJ2-1, with 11 bases fitting TRBD2. The J segment lost 10 bases and the V segment lost 4 bases, leaving 10 bases of the junction unmatched. There are 15 residues in the CDR3. The germline CDR1 and CDR2 sequences are SGHRS and YFSETQ. The CDR3 region has the DNA TGCGCCAGCAGCCCCTCTAGCGGGAGGCTACGGGAGCAGTTCTTC. Residues: CASSPSSGRLREQFF.

The rearrangement joins TRBV29-1 to TRBJ1-2; possibly TRBD1 for D (5 bases). Per the germline V gene, CDR1 is SQVTM and CDR2 is ANQGSEA. This CDR3 spans 13 amino acids. Trimming pared 1 base from V and 7 bases from J, leaving 13 bases between. The CDR3 region is CSVEGWTRSGYTF. DNA of the CDR3: TGCAGCGTTGAAGGTTGGACACGGAGTGGCTACACCTTC.

CDR3 sequence (DNA): TGTGCCAGCAGTTTTGGGACAGGGGGCCGCGGGGAGCTGTTTTTT. Translation: CASSFGTGGRGELFF. The V call is TRBV9, the J call TRBJ2-2, with TRBD1 identical over 12 bases. This CDR3 region has 15 residues. The germline CDR1 and CDR2 sequences are SGDLS and YYNGEE. Trimming removed 5 bases from V and 7 bases from J; junction bases left unmatched: 6.